This record looks at one TCR beta chain sequence and its context. The antigen it binds to is not known. No much larger clone exists at a distance of one base, and base qualities are not known. This entry is derived from a study of sequential checkpoint blockade in melanoma (dated by TCRdb to about 2019). About the study as a whole: Patients were randomized 1:1 to first-line nivolumab followed by ipilimumab (arm A) or ipilimumab followed by nivolumab (arm B). Maintenance nivolumab was given following each of the two trial sequences. DNA from over 75 pretreatment melanoma tumor samples was subjected to TCRbeta immunosequencing. For about two dozen patients, matched tumor biopsies were taken both before treatment and at week 13, after single-agent nivolumab (arm A) or ipilimumab (arm B). Approximately 80% of the matched pre- and post-treatment tumor biopsy pairs came from the same lesion. Results the study describes overall, beyond this receptor: Achieving clinical benefit was about 30 times more likely for patients whose tumor T-cell fraction and clonality increased by week 13. PD-L1 staining and CD8+ T-cell counts correlated with tumor T-cell fraction and clonality, whereas mutational load did not. Small sample sizes and reduced statistical power limited the analyses of tumor T-cell fraction within each arm. In the nivolumab-first arm (arm A), pretreatment tumor TIL clonality was associated with response (P = .04). The model for predicting response that combines TCR metrics with mutation burden needs to be validated in larger, independent patient cohorts.

The germline V and J ends show losses of 1 base and 1 base respectively, and no gene match explains 11 bases of the junction. Spanning cysteine to phenylalanine, the CDR3 consists of 17 amino acids. The sequence is cut down to CDR3 DNA, 51 bases in frame from base 1. The germline V gene provides CDR1 SQVTM and CDR2 ANQGSEA. This sample's treatment or condition label indicates: randomized to nivolumab then ipilimumab (arm A) or the reverse (arm B). None of the trial patients had been given prior DNA-damaging chemotherapy. Samples were obtained from patients with melanoma enrolled in CheckMate 064, a randomized, open-label phase II trial of sequential checkpoint blockade. Genomic DNA from formalin-fixed paraffin-embedded (FFPE) tissue samples served as the input for tumor TCR sequencing. TCRbeta CDR3 regions were immunosequenced from genomic DNA with the immunoSEQ Assay. Before high-throughput sequencing, the genomic DNA was amplified using bias-controlled multiplex PCR. The paper's data handling went like this. To quantify the absolute abundance of each unique TCRbeta CDR3 region, the sequences were collapsed and filtered. Clonality was defined as 1 minus Pielou's evenness and was calculated using productive rearrangements only. Tumor T-cell fraction was computed by normalizing TCRbeta template counts to usable DNA, estimated from several housekeeping genes. A previously published method was used to identify clones with significantly greater frequencies in on-treatment samples than in baseline samples. The table comes from immuneACCESS by way of TCRdb, which keeps in-frame sequences with V and J called. Part of the clones is missing from these tables; in studies checked, under half for an unresolved V gene and the rest for unknown reasons. The V and J calls and the clone size are those of that table, but D and trimming were determined from the DNA. For this sample the table gives around 9,900 clones, of which approximately 25% were detected only once. The ten biggest clones cover around 11% of the sample.

The sample here was tumor tissue (inferred from file names), taken from a patient given nivolumab and ipilimumab in sequence. The clonotype originates from a human donor with melanoma. The rearranged chain carries TRBV29-1 and TRBJ2-3, with 7 bases in between that match TRBD2. The CDR3 has the sequence CSVEALGSSGRTDTQYF. The sequenced DNA is TGCAGCGTTGAAGCTTTAGGGTCTAGCGGACGCACAGATACGCAGTATTTT.